Following are 30 T cell receptor beta chains from one sample sequenced in a study of shared clonotypes between healthy human individuals. Sequencing was performed with immunoSEQ multiplex PCR; in TCRdb, only in-frame clones are kept and a portion is missing. The table lists roughly 2,300,000 clones, around 92% of them singletons. Sequencing was done on a sample of naive CD4+ T cells from PBMCs. Specified subset: CD45RA+ positively selected. Receptors originate from a young man in good health. Some clones in this sample may be carry-over from other donors' samples.

The genes are TRBV19 and TRBJ1-5; D possibly corresponds to TRBD1 (5 bases). The germline V gene encodes CDR1 LNHDA and CDR2 SQIVND (reference sequence). V shed 3 bases and J shed 2 bases, with 11 bases lying between them. This CDR3 contains 15 residues. The CDR3 here is CASSMGGNGNQPQHF. CDR3 bases: TGTGCCAGTAGTATGGGGGGGAATGGCAATCAGCCCCAGCATTTT.

V and J are TRBV5-4 and TRBJ2-7, with 8 nucleotides matching TRBD2. V was clipped by 3 bases and J by 6 bases; unmatched bases: 8. The CDR3 is 14 residues long. Germline loops: CDR1 SGHNT, CDR2 YYREEE (reference sequence). CDR3 sequence reads: CASSSGTSLSEQYF. CDR3 DNA sequence: TGTGCCAGCAGCTCCGGGACTAGTCTGAGCGAGCAGTACTTC.

This chain connects TRBV27 to TRBJ2-7; no firm D call. The CDR3 has 13 residues. Germline lookup yields CDR1 MNHEY and CDR2 SMNVEV (reference sequence). Between the trimmed V and J ends, which lost 3 bases and 1 base, there was a span of 7 bases. Written as DNA, the CDR3 is TGTGCCAGCAGTTTTGCTGTTTCCTACGAGCAGTACTTC. Residues: CASSFAVSYEQYF.

The chain has TRBV27 and TRBJ1-4, with D unresolved. This CDR3 region has 14 residues. V was clipped by 6 bases and J by 2 bases, with 10 bases between them. Germline V gene sequence: CDR1 MNHEY, CDR2 SMNVEV (reference sequence). The CDR3 here is CASSPKRTNEKLFF. In DNA form, the CDR3 reads TGTGCCAGCAGCCCGAAGAGGACTAATGAAAAACTGTTTTTT.

The CDR3 DNA is TGTGCCGGGTCTGTGGAGCGGGAGGGCCTCGAGCAGTACTTC. Amino acids: CAGSVEREGLEQYF. The chain links TRBV2 to TRBJ2-7; 10 bases map to TRBD2. The CDR3 extends over 14 amino acids. Trimming cost V 11 bases and J 6 bases; bases outside gene matches: 13. The germline V gene has CDR1 SNHLY and CDR2 FYNNEI.

The V gene is TRBV10-1, the J gene TRBJ1-1; unclear D gene. This CDR3 is 19 amino acids long. V lost 0 bases to trimming and J lost 1 base, with 21 bases between them. Germline loops: CDR1 WNHNN, CDR2 SYGVQD (reference sequence). CDR3: CASSESLGRDGWANTEAFF. The CDR3 DNA reads TGCGCCAGCAGTGAGTCGCTCGGAAGGGATGGGTGGGCGAACACTGAAGCTTTCTTT.

The V and J genes are TRBV5-4 and TRBJ2-1; 15 bases are shared with TRBD2. The CDR3 runs 20 residues. From germline, CDR1 is SGHNT and CDR2 YYREEE (reference sequence). V was clipped by 3 bases and J by 5 bases; unmatched bases: 15. The CDR3 loop reads CASSWALGLAGGTRDNEQFF. The CDR3 nucleotides are TGTGCCAGCAGCTGGGCTCTCGGACTAGCGGGAGGGACGAGGGACAATGAGCAGTTCTTC.

In its sample, this clone was seen a few times. The CDR3 region has the DNA TGTGCCAGCAGCAATGCGGATTCTGAAGCTTTCTTT. Translation: CASSNADSEAFF. This sequence joins TRBV21-1 and TRBJ1-1. TRBV21-1 is deemed a pseudogene. This CDR3 contains 12 residues.

This clone was detected only a few times. The V gene is TRBV30, the J gene TRBJ1-4, with a possible D match to TRBD1 (5 bases). The germline gives CDR1 GTSNPN, CDR2 SVGIG (reference sequence). The CDR3 extends over 14 amino acids. V gave up 3 bases and J gave up 0 bases, with 8 bases separating them. This CDR3 reads CAWRPGPTNEKLFF. The DNA for the CDR3 is TGTGCCTGGAGGCCGGGACCAACTAATGAAAAACTGTTTTTT.

The chain recombines TRBV6-5 with TRBJ2-3; 12 nucleotides align to TRBD1. The CDR3 covers 16 residues. Per germline, CDR1 MNHEY and CDR2 SVGAGI. The V and J ends lost 2 bases and 6 bases, in that order; junction bases with no gene match: 6. In DNA, the CDR3 is TGTGCCAGCAGTTACGAAGGGACAGGGGGCCGGGATACGCAGTATTTT. This codes for CASSYEGTGGRDTQYF.

This clone was seen once. The chain recombines TRBV15 with TRBJ1-3; tentative D call: TRBD1 (5 bases). CDR3 size: 15 residues. Trimming removed 3 bases from V and 0 bases from J, with 9 bases in between. CDR1 is LNHNV and CDR2 is YYDKDF in the germline V gene (reference sequence). CDR3 sequence reads: CATSSDRLSGNTIYF. CDR3 coding DNA: TGTGCCACCAGCAGCGACAGACTCTCTGGAAACACCATATATTTT.

The CDR3 DNA sequence: TGTGCCAGCAGTGAGGCGACAGTCCAAGAGACCCAGTACTTC. Its translation: CASSEATVQETQYF. The chain links TRBV6-1 to TRBJ2-5; tentatively, D is TRBD1 (5 bases). V was shortened by 3 bases and J by 1 base, with 9 bases between the two germline ends. The V gene's germline CDR1 is MNHNS and CDR2 SASEGT. The CDR3 runs to 14 residues.

The V call is TRBV28, the J call TRBJ1-5; 7 positions agree with TRBD1. Unmatched junction bases numbered 3, after V lost 3 bases and J lost 4 bases. The CDR3 is 14 residues long. CDR1 is MDHEN, CDR2 SYDVKM, per germline. The CDR3 sequence: CASSFVTGNQPQHF. The CDR3 DNA reads as TGTGCCAGCAGTTTTGTGACAGGGAATCAGCCCCAGCATTTT.

CDR3 bases: TGCGCCAGCAGATACCGGGACAGCCAATACGAGCAGTACTTC. Translated, it gives CASRYRDSQYEQYF. V is TRBV10-2 and J is TRBJ2-7; TRBD1 matches 7 bases. The V and J ends lost 6 bases and 4 bases, in that order; junction bases with no gene match: 9. The CDR3 extends over 14 amino acids. Germline lookup yields CDR1 WSHSY and CDR2 SAAADI.

The genes are TRBV2 and TRBJ1-2; D is ambiguous. The germline V gene encodes CDR1 SNHLY and CDR2 FYNNEI. V gave up 6 bases and J gave up 2 bases, with 10 bases separating them. There are 13 residues in the CDR3. The DNA for the CDR3 is TGTGCCAGCAGGCCCGAAGGAAACTATGGCTACACCTTC. It specifies CASRPEGNYGYTF. The complete variable domain, with remaining parts taken from reference TRBV2 and TRBJ1-2, reads EPEVTQTPSHQVTQMGQEVILRCVPISNHLYFYWYRQILGQKVEFLVSFYNNEISEKSEIFDDQFSVERPDGSNFTLKIRSTKLEDSAMYFCASRPEGNYGYTFGSGTRLTVV.

In DNA, the CDR3 is TGTGCCAGCAGTTTATTGTGGCTAGCGGGAGGTGGGGAGCAGTTCTTC. This encodes CASSLLWLAGGGEQFF. The chain uses TRBV28 and TRBJ2-1; 11 bases map to TRBD2. Per the germline V gene, CDR1 is MDHEN and CDR2 is SYDVKM. Germline trimming cut 1 base from V and 10 bases from J; bases unmatched to any gene: 9. This CDR3 contains 16 residues. The variable domain in full, with the rest retrieved from reference TRBV28 and TRBJ2-1, is DVKVTQSSRYLVKRTGEKVFLECVQDMDHENMFWYRQDPGLGLRLIYFSYDVKMKEKGDIPEGYSVSREKKERFSLILESASTNQTSMYLCASSLLWLAGGGEQFFGPGTRLTVL.

V and J are TRBV15 and TRBJ1-5; D might be TRBD1 (6 bases). V was pared by 3 bases and J by 0 bases, with 33 bases between. The CDR3 spans 23 residues. CDR1 and CDR2 from the germline V gene are LNHNV and YYDKDF (reference sequence). The CDR3 region is CATSSEPSGRGAVVRYSNQPQHF. The CDR3 DNA follows: TGTGCCACCAGCAGCGAACCCTCCGGCAGGGGTGCCGTCGTAAGATATAGCAATCAGCCCCAGCATTTT.

J is TRBJ2-7 and V is TRBV11-2, with 7 bases identical to TRBD2. V shed 3 bases and J 7 bases; nucleotides not matched to a gene: 12. Looked up from germline, CDR1 is SGHAT and CDR2 is FQNNGV. The CDR3 is 15 amino acids. Written as DNA, the CDR3 is TGTGCCAGCAGCTTGACGACCGCGTCGGGAGGTGAGCAGTACTTC. Its protein product is CASSLTTASGGEQYF.

The rearrangement uses TRBV5-1 and TRBJ2-5; no reliable D call. The CDR3 is 16 amino acids. Germline assignment: CDR1 SGHRS and CDR2 YFSETQ. Deletions cut 0 bases from V and 1 base from J, with 13 bases between. CDR3 nucleotides: TGCGCCAGCAGCTTGGGGATAGCTAATTCCCAAGAGACCCAGTACTTC. Its translation is CASSLGIANSQETQYF. The complete variable domain, with remaining parts taken from reference TRBV5-1 and TRBJ2-5, reads KAGVTQTPRYLIKTRGQQVTLSCSPISGHRSVSWYQQTPGQGLQFLFEYFSETQRNKGNFPGRFSGRQFSNSRSEMNVSTLELGDSALYLCASSLGIANSQETQYFGPGTRLLVL.

The chain has TRBV7-9 and TRBJ2-5; D may be TRBD2 (5 bases). The length of the CDR3 is 13 residues. The V end was cut by 5 bases, the J end by 5 bases, with 12 bases between. Germline V gene data show CDR1 as SEHNR and CDR2 as FQNEAQ (reference sequence). The CDR3 nucleotides read TGTGCCAGCAGCGGCGGAGGTCGGGAGACCCAGTACTTC. Translating gives CASSGGGRETQYF.

V and J are TRBV9 and TRBJ2-3; TRBD2 is a possible D gene (5 bases). The CDR3 spans 16 residues. With 4 bases removed from V and 1 base from J, the gap between germline ends came to 16 bases. The V gene's germline CDR1 is SGDLS and CDR2 YYNGEE. CDR3 DNA: TGTGCCAGCAGCCGAGGACGGACTCAGGGCACAGATACGCAGTATTTT. Its protein is CASSRGRTQGTDTQYF.

This clone appeared a single time. This chain joins TRBV6-6 and TRBJ2-3; D gene uncertain. This CDR3 is 14 amino acids long. The germline CDR1 and CDR2 sequences are MNHNY and SVGAGI (reference sequence). Trimming removed 0 bases from V and 1 base from J, with 5 bases in between. The CDR3 nucleotides are TGTGCCAGCAGTTACTCGTCAGGCACAGATACGCAGTATTTT. Translating it yields CASSYSSGTDTQYF.

The CDR3 here is CSVVGLAGGSYEQYF. The DNA for the CDR3 is TGCAGCGTTGTCGGACTAGCGGGAGGTTCCTACGAGCAGTACTTC. The chain recombines TRBV29-1 with TRBJ2-7, with 14 bases matching TRBD2. Trimming cost V 4 bases and J 1 base; bases outside gene matches: 3. The germline V gene has CDR1 SQVTM and CDR2 ANQGSEA. This CDR3 region has 15 residues.

The V and J genes are TRBV2 and TRBJ1-6; D ambiguous. Germline V lookup: CDR1 SNHLY, CDR2 FYNNEI. The CDR3 consists of 15 residues. V dropped 7 bases and J dropped 5 bases, with 15 bases sitting between them. In nucleotides, the CDR3 is TGTGCCAGCACCAGAACAGAACCCCATAATTCACCCCTCCACTTT. Amino acids: CASTRTEPHNSPLHF.

Concerning this clone: At the DNA level, this CDR3 is encoded by other sequences in the same sample as well. Here the CDR3 DNA reads TGCGCCAGCAGCTTGACAGGGTCGAGCTACGAGCAGTACTTC. This translates into CASSLTGSSYEQYF. J is TRBJ2-7 and V is TRBV5-1, with TRBD1 as a possible D gene (6 bases). The CDR3 is 14 residues long. Germline CDR1 reads SGHRS; CDR2 reads YFSETQ. V was cut by 1 base and J by 3 bases, with 11 bases left in between. Filled out from reference TRBV5-1 and TRBJ2-7, the complete variable domain reads KAGVTQTPRYLIKTRGQQVTLSCSPISGHRSVSWYQQTPGQGLQFLFEYFSETQRNKGNFPGRFSGRQFSNSRSEMNVSTLELGDSALYLCASSLTGSSYEQYFGPGTRLTVT.

The V call is TRBV10-2, the J call TRBJ2-7; tentatively, D is TRBD1 or TRBD2 (5 bases each). The CDR3 has 13 amino acids. Germline-derived CDR1 and CDR2 are WSHSY and SAAADI. The V and J ends lost 8 bases and 0 bases respectively, with 11 bases between them. The CDR3 protein is CASEGRSSYEQYF. The CDR3 DNA follows: TGCGCCAGCGAGGGGCGGAGCTCCTACGAGCAGTACTTC.

J is TRBJ2-7 and V is TRBV14; 13 nucleotides line up with TRBD2. Germline CDR1 is SGHDN and CDR2 is FVKESK. The CDR3 runs 19 residues. V lost 0 bases to trimming and J lost 3 bases; unmatched junction nucleotides: 11. This chain's CDR3 is CASSQERGRGTSGIYEQYF. The CDR3 DNA reads TGTGCCAGCAGCCAAGAGCGGGGGCGAGGGACTAGCGGGATCTACGAGCAGTACTTC.

The rearrangement joins TRBV7-2 to TRBJ1-3; D might be TRBD1 (6 bases). This CDR3 region has 15 residues. Germline V gene sequence: CDR1 SGHTA, CDR2 FQGNSA. Trimming cost V 5 bases and J 3 bases, with 14 bases left between them. For the CDR3, the DNA is TGTGCCAGCAGCCAAACAGGGACCGGTGGAAACACCATATATTTT. Translating gives CASSQTGTGGNTIYF. Complete variable domain (other parts from reference TRBV7-2 and TRBJ1-3): GAGVSQSPSNKVTEKGKDVELRCDPISGHTALYWYRQSLGQGLEFLIYFQGNSAPDKSGLPSDRFSAERTGGSVSTLTIQRTQQEDSAVYLCASSQTGTGGNTIYFGEGSWLTVV.

Comment on this clone: Within the sample, other DNA sequences also encode this same CDR3. The chain uses TRBV5-4 and TRBJ2-3; either TRBD1 or TRBD2 may supply D (5 bases each). The V end lost 0 bases, the J end lost 4 bases, and 6 bases lay between the germline ends. The germline V gene has CDR1 SGHNT and CDR2 YYREEE (reference sequence). The CDR3 loop spans 13 amino acids. The CDR3 DNA reads as TGTGCCAGCAGCTTGGCGGGGCCAGATACGCAGTATTTT. Protein: CASSLAGPDTQYF. Full variable domain (missing parts from reference TRBV5-4 and TRBJ2-3): ETGVTQSPTHLIKTRGQQVTLRCSSQSGHNTVSWYQQALGQGPQFIFQYYREEENGRGNFPPRFSGLQFPNYSSELNVNALELDDSALYLCASSLAGPDTQYFGPGTRLTVL.

V gene TRBV10-3 combines with J gene TRBJ2-7, with 12 bases fitting TRBD1. The CDR3 sequence is 14 residues long. Trimming at V came to 4 bases and at J to 5 bases, leaving 3 bases not matched to a gene. Germline CDR1 is ENHRY and CDR2 is SYGVKD. CDR3 nucleotide sequence: TGTGCCATCAGTGTCGGGACAGGGGGCGACGAGCAGTACTTC. Its protein is CAISVGTGGDEQYF.